This TCR beta chain originates from a study of neurological immune-mediated disorders. This clonotype was counted at least ten times. The CDR3 loop spans 16 amino acids. Between the trimmed V and J ends, which lost 3 bases and 1 base, there was a span of 15 bases. The V gene's germline CDR1 is SGHRS and CDR2 YFSETQ. TCRdb used MiXCR to reprocess the 5' RACE reads, holding one entry per CDR3 protein. The table records 50,000 to 55,000 distinct CDR3 sequences, approximately 10% of them present only once. Source material: PBMCs. The rearrangement joins TRBV5-1 to TRBJ2-3, with D possibly called TRBD1 or TRBD2 (5 bases each). The clonotype originates from a man in his 70s with HTLV-1-associated myelopathy (HAM/TSP). The CDR3 DNA reads as TGCGCCAGCAGCTATGCAAACCAGGGACGCACAGATACGCAGTATTTT. Translation gives CASSYANQGRTDTQYF.